Described below is a single T cell receptor beta chain sequence and its context. The data originate from a study of control samples from healthy donors and cancer patients. Germline V lookup: CDR1 KGHDR, CDR2 SFDVKD. V was pared by 8 bases and J by 3 bases, with 13 bases between. There are 13 residues in the CDR3. Clones were read by immunoSEQ multiplex PCR, and TCRdb kept only the in-frame ones, dropping some. The table has about 130,000 clones, about 90% seen once. The sequence was obtained from a man between 18 and 29 years old in good health. The rearrangement uses TRBV24-1 and TRBJ2-7, with D perhaps assigned TRBD1 or TRBD2 (6 bases each). The source material was blood. CDR3 region: CATTGAPNYEQYF. CDR3 coding DNA: TGTGCCACCACGGGGGCGCCGAACTACGAGCAGTACTTC.